A single T cell receptor beta chain is shown here with its context. Its target is unknown. These data are taken from a study of identical twins. Study-wide points: Conclusions leaned on cross-sectional statistical analysis and did not track the same donors over time. Insertion counts were lower in abundant cord blood beta clonotypes, a trend that memory repertoires did not show.

In TCRdb, the 5' RACE reads were re-called with MiXCR into one record per CDR3 protein. The sample lists around 960,000 distinct CDR3 sequences, 9% to 15% seen once, with 1.5% to 2% in the top ten. Germline V CDR1 and CDR2: SGHRS, YFSETQ. V shed 0 bases and J 4 bases; nucleotides not matched to a gene: 4. The CDR3 length is 16 residues. Healthy Caucasian individuals made up all the donors. The same sample was also used in a study of yellow fever vaccine responses in identical twins.

Source material: PBMCs. The V and J genes are TRBV5-1 and TRBJ2-2; 9 bases are shared with TRBD2. This TCR was recovered from a woman younger than 30 in good health. In nucleotides, the CDR3 is TGCGCCAGCAGCTTGGCCGTGACTAGCGGCACCGGGGAGCTGTTTTTT. Translating gives CASSLAVTSGTGELFF. The full variable domain, completed using reference TRBV5-1 and TRBJ2-2, is KAGVTQTPRYLIKTRGQQVTLSCSPISGHRSVSWYQQTPGQGLQFLFEYFSETQRNKGNFPGRFSGRQFSNSRSEMNVSTLELGDSALYLCASSLAVTSGTGELFFGEGSRLTVL.